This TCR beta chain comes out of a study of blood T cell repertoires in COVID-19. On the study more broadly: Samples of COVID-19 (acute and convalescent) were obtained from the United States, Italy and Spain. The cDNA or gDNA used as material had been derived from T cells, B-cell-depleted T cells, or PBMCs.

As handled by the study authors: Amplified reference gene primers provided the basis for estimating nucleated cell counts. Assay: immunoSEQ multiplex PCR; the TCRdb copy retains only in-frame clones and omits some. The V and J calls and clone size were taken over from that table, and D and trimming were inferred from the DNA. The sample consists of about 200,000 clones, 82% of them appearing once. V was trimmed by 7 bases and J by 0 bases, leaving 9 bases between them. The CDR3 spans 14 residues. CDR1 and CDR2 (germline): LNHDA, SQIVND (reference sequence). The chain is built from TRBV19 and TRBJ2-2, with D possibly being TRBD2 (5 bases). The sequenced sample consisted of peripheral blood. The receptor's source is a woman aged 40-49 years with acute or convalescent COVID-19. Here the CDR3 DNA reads TGTGCCAGTACCCTGGACTCGAACACCGGGGAGCTGTTTTTT. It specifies CASTLDSNTGELFF.